The source of this T cell receptor beta chain is a study of beta chain features in type 1 diabetes. This clone was seen a few times. Its specificity is unknown. Overall study results and limits: In type 1 diabetes patients, VDJ junctions had fewer insertions; deletions at these junctions were more frequent. Moderate but significant shortening of TCRB CDR3s was recorded in all four CD4+ subsets from Type 1 diabetes patients.

The CDR3 extends over 15 amino acids. The V gene's germline CDR1 is SGDLS and CDR2 YYNGEE. Between the trimmed V and J ends, which lost 4 bases and 0 bases, there was a span of 13 bases. Sequencing targeted expressed TCRB transcripts, as all isolated RNA had been reverse transcribed. The protocol was immunoSEQ multiplex PCR, while the TCRdb copy is restricted to in-frame clones and leaves out a portion. The repertoire includes some 200,000 clones, 16% of them detected once, and less than 0.09% sits in the top ten. This clonotype originated in a man under 40 with type 1 diabetes. The specimen sequenced was naive CD4+ T cells from blood. The chain is built from TRBV9 and TRBJ2-5; D gene uncertain. The CDR3 nucleotides are TGTGCCAGCAGCAGAAGCACCCTCGACCAAGAGACCCAGTACTTC. It translates to CASSRSTLDQETQYF.